This T cell receptor beta chain was recovered during a study of CD8 T cells in ankylosing spondylitis. The study, taken as a whole, reports: Previous work reported some of these motif variants in the synovial fluid and blood of reactive arthritis. Reportedly, significant enrichment of disease-linked clones occurred in matched ankylosing spondylitis synovial fluid.

Libraries of TCR beta came from quantitative 5'-RACE with molecular barcodes. A single record per CDR3 protein comes from TCRdb applying MiXCR to the 5' RACE reads. The sample has tens of thousands of distinct CDR3 sequences, approximately 5.7% seen once. This clonotype was picked up many times. Antigen: not known. V was shortened by 4 bases and J by 0 bases, with 13 bases between the two germline ends. This CDR3 spans 16 amino acids. CDR1 and CDR2 from the germline V gene are SEHNR and FQNEAQ (reference sequence). This clonotype was obtained from a male donor with ankylosing spondylitis. The material sequenced was synovial fluid, either unsorted or a sorted T cell fraction (not recorded which). The V gene is TRBV7-9, the J gene TRBJ2-1; D possibly corresponds to TRBD2 (6 bases). The CDR3 protein is CASSSRRASSYNEQFF. In DNA form, the CDR3 reads TGTGCCAGCAGCTCTAGGAGGGCCAGCTCCTACAATGAGCAGTTCTTC.